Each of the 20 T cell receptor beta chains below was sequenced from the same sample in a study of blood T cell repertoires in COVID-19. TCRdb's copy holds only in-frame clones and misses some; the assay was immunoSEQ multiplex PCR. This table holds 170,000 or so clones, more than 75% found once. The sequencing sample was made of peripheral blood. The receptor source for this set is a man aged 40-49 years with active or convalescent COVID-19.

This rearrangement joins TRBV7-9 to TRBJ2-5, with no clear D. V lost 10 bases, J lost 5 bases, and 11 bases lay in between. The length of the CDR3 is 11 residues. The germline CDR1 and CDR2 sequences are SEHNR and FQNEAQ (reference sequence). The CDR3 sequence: CATRGGETQYF. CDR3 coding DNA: TGTGCCACCCGAGGTGGCGAGACCCAGTACTTC.

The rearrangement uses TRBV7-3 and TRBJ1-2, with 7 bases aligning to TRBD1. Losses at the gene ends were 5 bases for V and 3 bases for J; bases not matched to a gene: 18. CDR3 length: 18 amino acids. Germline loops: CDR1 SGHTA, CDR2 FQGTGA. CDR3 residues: CASSTGEAGHPRDYGYTF. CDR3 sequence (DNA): TGTGCCAGCAGCACAGGGGAGGCAGGCCATCCCCGGGACTATGGCTACACCTTC.

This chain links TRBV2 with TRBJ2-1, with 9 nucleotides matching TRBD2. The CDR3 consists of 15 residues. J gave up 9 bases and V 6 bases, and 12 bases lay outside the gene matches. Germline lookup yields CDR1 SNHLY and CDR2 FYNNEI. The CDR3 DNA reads TGTGCCAGCAGGATTAGCGGGGGTTTAGAAGTTGAGCAGTTCTTC. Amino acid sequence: CASRISGGLEVEQFF.

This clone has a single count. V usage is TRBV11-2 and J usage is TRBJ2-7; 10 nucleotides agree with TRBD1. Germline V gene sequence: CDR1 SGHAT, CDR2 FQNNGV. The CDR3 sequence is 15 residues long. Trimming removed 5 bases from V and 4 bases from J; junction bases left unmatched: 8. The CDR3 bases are TGTGCCAGCAGCCGAGGGACAGGGGTATATTACGAGCAGTACTTC. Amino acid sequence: CASSRGTGVYYEQYF.

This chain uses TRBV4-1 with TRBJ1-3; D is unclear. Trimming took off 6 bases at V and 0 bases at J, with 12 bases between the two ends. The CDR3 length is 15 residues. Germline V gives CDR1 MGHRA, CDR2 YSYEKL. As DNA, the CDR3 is TGCGCCAGCAGGTCACCTCCCAGCTCTGGAAACACCATATATTTT. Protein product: CASRSPPSSGNTIYF.

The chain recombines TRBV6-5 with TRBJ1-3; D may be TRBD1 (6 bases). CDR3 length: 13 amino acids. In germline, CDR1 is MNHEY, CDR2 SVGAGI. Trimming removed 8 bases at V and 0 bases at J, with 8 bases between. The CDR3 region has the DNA TGTGCCAGCCAGGGGAACTCTGGAAACACCATATATTTT. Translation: CASQGNSGNTIYF.

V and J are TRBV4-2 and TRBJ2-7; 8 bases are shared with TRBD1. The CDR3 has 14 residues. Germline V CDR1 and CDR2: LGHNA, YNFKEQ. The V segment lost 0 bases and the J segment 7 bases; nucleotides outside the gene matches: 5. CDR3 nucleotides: TGTGCCAGCAGCCAAGAGGGACAGGTGCTGGAGCAGTACTTC. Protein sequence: CASSQEGQVLEQYF.

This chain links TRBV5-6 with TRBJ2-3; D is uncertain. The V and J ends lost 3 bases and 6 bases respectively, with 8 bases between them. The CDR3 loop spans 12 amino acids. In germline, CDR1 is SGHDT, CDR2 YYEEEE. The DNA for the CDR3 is TGTGCCAGCAGCTGGATAGCTGATACGCAGTATTTT. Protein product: CASSWIADTQYF.

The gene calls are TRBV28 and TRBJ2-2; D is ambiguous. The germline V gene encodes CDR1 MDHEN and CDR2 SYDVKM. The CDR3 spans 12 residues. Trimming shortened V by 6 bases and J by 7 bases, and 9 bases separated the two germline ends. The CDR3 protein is CASSPPNGELFF. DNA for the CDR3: TGTGCCAGCAGCCCTCCTAACGGGGAGCTGTTTTTT.

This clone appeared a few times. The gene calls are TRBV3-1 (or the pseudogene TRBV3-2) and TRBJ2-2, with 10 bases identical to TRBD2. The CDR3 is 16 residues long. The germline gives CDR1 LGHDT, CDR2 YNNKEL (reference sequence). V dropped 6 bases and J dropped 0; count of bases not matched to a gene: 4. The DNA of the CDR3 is TGTGCCAGCAGGCGAGCGGGGGGGTCGAACACCGGGGAGCTGTTTTTT. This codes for CASRRAGGSNTGELFF.

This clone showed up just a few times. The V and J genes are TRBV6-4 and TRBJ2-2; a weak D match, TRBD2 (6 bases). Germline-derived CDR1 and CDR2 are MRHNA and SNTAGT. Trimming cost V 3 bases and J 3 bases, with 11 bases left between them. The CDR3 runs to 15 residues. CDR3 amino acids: CASSEGGSDTGELFF. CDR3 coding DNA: TGTGCCAGCAGTGAGGGGGGATCGGACACCGGGGAGCTGTTTTTT.

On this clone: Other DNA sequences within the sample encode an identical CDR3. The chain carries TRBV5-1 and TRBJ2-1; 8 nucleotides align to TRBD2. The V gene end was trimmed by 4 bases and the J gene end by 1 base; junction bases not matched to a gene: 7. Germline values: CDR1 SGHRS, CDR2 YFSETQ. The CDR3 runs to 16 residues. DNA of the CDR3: TGCGCCAGCAGCCTAGGAGGCGGGGGGTCCTACAATGAGCAGTTCTTC. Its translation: CASSLGGGGSYNEQFF.

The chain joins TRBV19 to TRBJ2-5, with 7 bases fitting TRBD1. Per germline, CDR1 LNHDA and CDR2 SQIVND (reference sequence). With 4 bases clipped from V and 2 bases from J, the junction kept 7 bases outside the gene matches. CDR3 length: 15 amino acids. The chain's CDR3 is CASSNGQVGQETQYF. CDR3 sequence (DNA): TGTGCCAGTAGTAACGGACAGGTTGGGCAAGAGACCCAGTACTTC.

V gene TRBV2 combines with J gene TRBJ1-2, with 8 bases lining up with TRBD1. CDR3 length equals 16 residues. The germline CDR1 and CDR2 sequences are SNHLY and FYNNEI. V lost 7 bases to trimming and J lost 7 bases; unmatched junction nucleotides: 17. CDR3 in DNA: TGTGCCAGCAATTCTATTCAGGGGGCCCTGGGTCTTGGCTACACCTTC. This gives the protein CASNSIQGALGLGYTF.

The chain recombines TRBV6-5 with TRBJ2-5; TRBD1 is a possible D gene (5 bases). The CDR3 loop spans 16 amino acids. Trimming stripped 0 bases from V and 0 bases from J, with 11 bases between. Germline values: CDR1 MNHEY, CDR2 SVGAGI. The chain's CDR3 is CASSYSWVRDQETQYF. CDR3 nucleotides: TGTGCCAGCAGTTACTCTTGGGTCAGGGACCAAGAGACCCAGTACTTC.

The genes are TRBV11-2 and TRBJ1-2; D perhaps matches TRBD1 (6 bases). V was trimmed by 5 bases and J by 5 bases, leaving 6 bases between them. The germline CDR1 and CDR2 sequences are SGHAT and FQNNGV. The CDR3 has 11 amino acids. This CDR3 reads CASSTGYGYTF. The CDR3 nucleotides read TGTGCCAGCAGCACAGGGTATGGCTACACCTTC. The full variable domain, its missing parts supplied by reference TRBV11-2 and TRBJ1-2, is EAGVAQSPRYKIIEKRQSVAFWCNPISGHATLYWYQQILGQGPKLLIQFQNNGVVDDSQLPKDRFSAERLKGVDSTLKIQPAKLEDSAVYLCASSTGYGYTFGSGTRLTVV.

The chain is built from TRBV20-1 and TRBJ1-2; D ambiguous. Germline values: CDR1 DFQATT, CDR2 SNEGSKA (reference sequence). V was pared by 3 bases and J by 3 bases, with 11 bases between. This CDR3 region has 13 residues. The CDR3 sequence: CSASEQDDYGYTF. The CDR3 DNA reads TGCAGTGCTAGTGAGCAGGATGACTATGGCTACACCTTC.

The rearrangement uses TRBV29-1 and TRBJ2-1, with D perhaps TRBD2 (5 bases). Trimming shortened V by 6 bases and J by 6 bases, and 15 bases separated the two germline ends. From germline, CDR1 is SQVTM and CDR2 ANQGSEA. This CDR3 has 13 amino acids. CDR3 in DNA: TGCAGCGTCCACACCGGACTTTCCAATGAGCAGTTCTTC. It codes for CSVHTGLSNEQFF.

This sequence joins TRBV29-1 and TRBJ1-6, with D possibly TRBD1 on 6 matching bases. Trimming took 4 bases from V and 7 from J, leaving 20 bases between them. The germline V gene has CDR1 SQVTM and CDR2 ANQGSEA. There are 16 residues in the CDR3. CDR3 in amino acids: CSVVSNGIGGNSPLHF. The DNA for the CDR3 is TGCAGCGTTGTTTCGAATGGCATTGGGGGCAATTCACCCCTCCACTTT. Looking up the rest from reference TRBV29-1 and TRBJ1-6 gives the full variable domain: SAVISQKPSRDICQRGTSLTIQCQVDSQVTMMFWYRQQPGQSLTLIATANQGSEATYESGFVIDKFPISRPNLTFSTLTVSNMSPEDSSIYLCSVVSNGIGGNSPLHFGNGTRLTVT.

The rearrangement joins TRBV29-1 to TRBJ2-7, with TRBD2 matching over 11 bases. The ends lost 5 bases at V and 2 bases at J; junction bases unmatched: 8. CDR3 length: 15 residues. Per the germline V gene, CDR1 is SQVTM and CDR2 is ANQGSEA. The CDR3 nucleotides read TGCAGCGTTTCCGTCGGGACTAGCGGTACCTACGAGCAGTACTTC. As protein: CSVSVGTSGTYEQYF.